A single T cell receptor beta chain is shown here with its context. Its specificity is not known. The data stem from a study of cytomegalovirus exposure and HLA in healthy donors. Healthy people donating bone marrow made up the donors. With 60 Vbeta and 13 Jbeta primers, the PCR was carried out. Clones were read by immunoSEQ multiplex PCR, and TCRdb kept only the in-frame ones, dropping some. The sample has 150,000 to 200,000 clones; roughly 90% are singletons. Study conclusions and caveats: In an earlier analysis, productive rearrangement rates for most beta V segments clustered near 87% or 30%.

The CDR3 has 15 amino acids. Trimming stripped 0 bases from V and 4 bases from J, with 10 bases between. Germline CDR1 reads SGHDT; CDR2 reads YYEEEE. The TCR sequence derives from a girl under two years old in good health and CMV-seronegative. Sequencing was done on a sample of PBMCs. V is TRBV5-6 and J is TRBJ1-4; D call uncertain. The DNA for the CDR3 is TGTGCCAGCAGCTTGGGTTCAGGAAATAATGAAAAACTGTTTTTT. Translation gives CASSLGSGNNEKLFF.